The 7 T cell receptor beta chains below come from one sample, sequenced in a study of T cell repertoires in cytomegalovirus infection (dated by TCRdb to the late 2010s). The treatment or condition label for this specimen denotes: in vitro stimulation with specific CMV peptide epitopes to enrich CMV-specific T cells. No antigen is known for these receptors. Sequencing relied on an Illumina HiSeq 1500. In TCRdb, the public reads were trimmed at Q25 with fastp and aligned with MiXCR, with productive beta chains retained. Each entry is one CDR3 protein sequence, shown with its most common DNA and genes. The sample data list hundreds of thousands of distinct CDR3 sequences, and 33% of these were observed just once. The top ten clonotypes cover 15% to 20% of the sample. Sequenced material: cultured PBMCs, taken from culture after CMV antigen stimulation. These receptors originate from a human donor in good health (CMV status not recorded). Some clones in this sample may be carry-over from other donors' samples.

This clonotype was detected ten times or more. Written as DNA, the CDR3 is TGTGCCAGTAAAACAGGGACGGTGAGCACAGATACGCAGTATTTT. Translating it yields CASKTGTVSTDTQYF. The chain couples TRBV19 to TRBJ2-3; D may be TRBD1 (6 bases). Germline values: CDR1 LNHDA, CDR2 SQIVND (reference sequence). This CDR3 region has 15 residues. The V end lost 7 bases, the J end lost 0 bases, and 14 bases lay between the germline ends.

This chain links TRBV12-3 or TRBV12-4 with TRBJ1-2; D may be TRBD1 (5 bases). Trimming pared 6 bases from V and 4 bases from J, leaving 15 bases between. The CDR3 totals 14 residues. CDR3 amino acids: CASRLGGMGYGYTF. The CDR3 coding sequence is TGTGCCAGCAGACTGGGGGGTATGGGCTATGGCTACACCTTC.

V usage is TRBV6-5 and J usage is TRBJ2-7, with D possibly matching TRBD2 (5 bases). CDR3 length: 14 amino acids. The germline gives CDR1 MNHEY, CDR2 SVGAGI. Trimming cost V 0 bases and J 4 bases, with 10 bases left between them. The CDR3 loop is CASSYSAGLYEQYF. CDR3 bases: TGTGCCAGCAGTTACTCGGCAGGACTTTACGAGCAGTACTTC.

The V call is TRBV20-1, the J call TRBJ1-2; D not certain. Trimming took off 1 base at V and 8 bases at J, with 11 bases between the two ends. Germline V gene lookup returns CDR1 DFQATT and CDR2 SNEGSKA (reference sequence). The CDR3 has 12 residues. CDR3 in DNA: TGCAGTGCTAGAGGTTCCCGAGGCGGCTACACCTTC. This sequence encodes CSARGSRGGYTF.

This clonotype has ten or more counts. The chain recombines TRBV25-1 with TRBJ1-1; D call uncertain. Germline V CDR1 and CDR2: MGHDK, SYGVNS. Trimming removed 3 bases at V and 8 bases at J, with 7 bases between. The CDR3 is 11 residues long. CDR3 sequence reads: CASSDYTEAFF. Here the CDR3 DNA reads TGTGCCAGCAGTGACTATACAGAAGCTTTCTTT.

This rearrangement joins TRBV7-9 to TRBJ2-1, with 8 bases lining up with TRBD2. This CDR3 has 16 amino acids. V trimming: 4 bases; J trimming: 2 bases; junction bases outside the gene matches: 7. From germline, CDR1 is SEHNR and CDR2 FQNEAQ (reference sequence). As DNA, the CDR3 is TGTGCCAGCAGCTCTCGGGGAGCGGGAGCCTACAATGAGCAGTTCTTC. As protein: CASSSRGAGAYNEQFF.

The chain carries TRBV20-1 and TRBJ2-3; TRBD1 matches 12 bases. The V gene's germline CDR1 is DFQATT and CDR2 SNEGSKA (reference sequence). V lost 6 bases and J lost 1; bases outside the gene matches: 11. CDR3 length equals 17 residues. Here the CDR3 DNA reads TGCAGTGCAACTCGGGACAGGGGGCGCTTGGGCACAGATACGCAGTATTTT. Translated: CSATRDRGRLGTDTQYF.